A single TCR beta chain is shown here with its context. It has no known antigen specificity. No base quality information exists; no much larger clone differs at one position. The sample holds other DNA sequences that translate to the same CDR3. Donors were healthy HIV-negative adults with no recently reported acute infections or vaccinations. Every donor was a Caucasian adult living in Nashville, Tennessee, USA. Magnetic negative selection was used to enrich CD4+ T cells, after which naive cells were positively selected on CD45RA and the negative fraction became the memory subset. After blood collection by leukapheresis, PBMCs were isolated using Ficoll-Histopaque density gradient centrifugation and then cryopreserved in the vapor phase of liquid nitrogen. Purity and quantity of every magnetically sorted T cell population were checked by analytical flow cytometry. Genomic DNA was isolated from each sorted fraction and quantified by UV absorbance on a Nanodrop 2000c.

Germline trimming amounts to 6 bases on V and 3 bases on J, with 6 as the count of junction bases outside the gene matches. From a lookup of the germline V gene, CDR1 and CDR2 are MDHEN and SYDVKM. Measured from the cysteine to the phenylalanine, the CDR3 is 15 residues long. Solely the CDR3 DNA is kept, with 45 bases framed from the first base. The sample is drawn from a study of shared clonotypes between healthy human individuals (dated by TCRdb to the early 2020s). At the level of the whole study: The cohort included three men and a couple of women between 18 and 49 years of age. For each donor, CD4 naive and CD4 memory were each given three plates, CD8 naive was given two plates, and CD8 memory was given one plate. The study deeply sequenced blood TCR repertoires of about 5 healthy adults to estimate repertoire size and the extent of clonotype sharing between individuals. To increase sequencing depth and limit assay-specific biases, TCR repertoire library preparation and sequencing were carried out by different laboratories using diverse techniques. Each donor's leukapheresis produced roughly between roughly 0.9 and 9 billion PBMCs. General conclusions and limits of the study: Sampling was limited to blood, and TCR repertoires in tissue likely differ from TCR repertoires in blood. Because the study included a small number of donors, the genetic and exposure-history diversity represented was limited. Estimated clonotype richness was generally larger for naive than for memory subsets. Incomplete sequencing was indicated by rarefaction of sorted-subset datasets, despite the large sequencing depth. Based on pairwise subsampling, the degree of clonotype sharing among donors was expected to be affected by sequencing depth. Compared with non-shared clonotypes, the clonotypes found in all four sorted-subset donors had higher generation probabilities. Across several donors, roughly 5.1% of naive CD4, 3.5% of naive CD8, about 2.3% of memory CD4, and 0.4% of memory CD8 clonotypes were shared.

Using the deep immunoSEQ assay, TCR CDR3 regions were amplified from genomic DNA by multiplex PCR. For each cell subset, the extracted genomic DNA was distributed evenly across all wells of several immunoSEQ 96-well plates, and each plate served as one replicate. For sorted subsets, roughly 200 ng genomic DNA, equal to about 30,000 T cell genomes, was loaded into each replicate PCR. Purified libraries were measured with a Qubit 3.0 fluorometer, size-checked on a Bioanalyzer 2100, and measured again with the KAPA Library Quantification kit. Every immunoSEQ 96-well plate was sequenced on a separate single-read 150-cycle Illumina NextSeq 550 flow cell. Per the source publication's procedure: Because the immunoSEQ output included only junctional sequences and no quality scores, the filtering could not be the same as the filtering used for full-length reads. Sequences were annotated with PyIR, a Python wrapper for IgBLAST v1.9, and V/J genes and CDR3 were assigned using IMGT germline references. Any read was removed if the V/J assignment was weak (E-value above 1e-6), the CDR3 was missing, or the read contained stop codons, out-of-frame junctions, or ambiguous translated residues. V3J clonotypes were defined as sequences sharing the same inferred V gene, J gene, and CDR3 amino acid sequence. To compute the percentage overlap between repertoires, the number of shared unique clonotypes was divided by the size of the smaller repertoire. Richness of each repertoire was evaluated using RTK rarefaction, the Chao1 estimator, and Recon v2.1 estimates of unobserved clonotypes. Generation probabilities for all TCRbeta clonotypes obtained by the gDNA method from a handful of donors were computed using OLGA. Entries here come from immuneACCESS through TCRdb and include only in-frame sequences with V and J called. Some clones fail to appear in such tables; in the studies checked, an unresolved V gene covers under half of the shortfall, and the cause of the remainder is unknown. That table furnishes V, J and clone size, whereas the DNA furnished D and trimming. The sample table records about 520,000 clones; approximately 95% of these occur just once. Around 0.066% of the sample lies in the top ten.

Rearrangement joined TRBV28 to TRBJ2-7; 12 of the junction bases match TRBD2. This clonotype originated in a woman in her 30s in good health. The specimen sequenced was naive CD4+ T cells sorted from blood. Sample cell subset or site, as interpreted from the label and publication: CD45RA+ positively selected. The CDR3 is CASRKTSGSSYEQYF. The sequence in DNA is TGTGCCAGCAGGAAGACTAGCGGGAGTAGCTACGAGCAGTACTTC. With all but the CDR3 taken from the reference TRBV28 and TRBJ2-7 genes, the full variable domain is: DVKVTQSSRYLVKRTGEKVFLECVQDMDHENMFWYRQDPGLGLRLIYFSYDVKMKEKGDIPEGYSVSREKKERFSLILESASTNQTSMYLCASRKTSGSSYEQYFGPGTRLTVT.